This T cell receptor beta chain is drawn from a study of early T cells in non-severe SARS-CoV-2 infection. Study-wide background: Sequencing of bulk RNA from unsorted whole blood was done, without chain pairing.

Individual cDNA molecules received unique molecular identifiers during library preparation. In TCRdb, the 5' RACE reads were re-called with MiXCR into one record per CDR3 protein. The repertoire holds 84,000 or so distinct CDR3 sequences, with 9.5% to 13% as singletons. Points from the study as a whole: VDJdb matching skewed toward anti-spike CD8 responses, missing private and CD4 specificities.

About this clonotype: Its target is not known.

The junction had 17 bases not matched to a gene; V was cut back by 4 bases and J by 5 bases. CDR3 length equals 18 residues. CDR1 SGHNT and CDR2 YYREEE come from the germline V gene (reference sequence). The gene calls are TRBV5-4 and TRBJ2-5; 10 positions agree with TRBD1. The sample consisted of whole blood. The TCR originated in an adult who was a healthcare worker with PCR-confirmed SARS-CoV-2 infection or an uninfected control (not recorded which). CDR3 sequence (DNA): TGTGCCAGCAGCCCGACCGGGACAGGGGCCCCCTCTTGGGAGACCCAGTACTTC. It encodes CASSPTGTGAPSWETQYF.